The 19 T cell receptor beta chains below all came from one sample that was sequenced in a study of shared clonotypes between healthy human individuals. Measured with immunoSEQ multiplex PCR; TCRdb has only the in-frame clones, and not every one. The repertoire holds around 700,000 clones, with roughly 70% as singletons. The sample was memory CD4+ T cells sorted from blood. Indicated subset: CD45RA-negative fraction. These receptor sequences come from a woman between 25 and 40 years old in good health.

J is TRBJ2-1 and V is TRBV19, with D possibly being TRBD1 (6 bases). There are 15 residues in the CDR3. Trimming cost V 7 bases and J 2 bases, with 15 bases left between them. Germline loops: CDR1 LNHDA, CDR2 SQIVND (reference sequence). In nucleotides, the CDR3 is TGTGCCAGTAAGTCAGGGGCGGACGCCTACAATGAGCAGTTCTTC. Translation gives CASKSGADAYNEQFF.

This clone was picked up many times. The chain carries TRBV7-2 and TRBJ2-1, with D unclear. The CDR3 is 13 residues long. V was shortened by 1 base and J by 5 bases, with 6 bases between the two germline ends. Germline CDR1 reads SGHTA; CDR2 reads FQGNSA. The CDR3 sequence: CASSLGRNNEQFF. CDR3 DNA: TGTGCCAGCAGCTTAGGTCGTAACAATGAGCAGTTCTTC.

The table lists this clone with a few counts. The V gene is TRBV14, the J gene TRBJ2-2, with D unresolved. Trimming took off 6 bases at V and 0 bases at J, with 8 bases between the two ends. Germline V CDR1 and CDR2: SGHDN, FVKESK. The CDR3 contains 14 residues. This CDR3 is CASSPFSNTGELFF. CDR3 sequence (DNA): TGTGCCAGCAGTCCCTTCTCGAACACCGGGGAGCTGTTTTTT.

For the CDR3, the DNA is TGTGCCAGCAGCGTAGGGGTAGCTTCCATCTACAATGAGCAGTTCTTC. It codes for CASSVGVASIYNEQFF. This sequence joins TRBV9 and TRBJ2-1; D gene ambiguous. This CDR3 spans 16 amino acids. V lost 0 bases to trimming and J lost 3 bases, with 13 bases between them. Germline CDR1 and CDR2: SGDLS and YYNGEE.

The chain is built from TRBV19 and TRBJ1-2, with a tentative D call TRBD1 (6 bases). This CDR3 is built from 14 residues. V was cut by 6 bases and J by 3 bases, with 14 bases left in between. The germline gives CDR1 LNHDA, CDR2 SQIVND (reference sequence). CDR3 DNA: TGTGCCAGTAGCCTAGAACAGGGTGACTATGGCTACACCTTC. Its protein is CASSLEQGDYGYTF. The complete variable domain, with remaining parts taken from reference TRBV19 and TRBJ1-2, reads DGGITQSPKYLFRKEGQNVTLSCEQNLNHDAMYWYRQDPGQGLRLIYYSQIVNDFQKGDIAEGYSVSREKKESFPLTVTSAQKNPTAFYLCASSLEQGDYGYTFGSGTRLTVV.

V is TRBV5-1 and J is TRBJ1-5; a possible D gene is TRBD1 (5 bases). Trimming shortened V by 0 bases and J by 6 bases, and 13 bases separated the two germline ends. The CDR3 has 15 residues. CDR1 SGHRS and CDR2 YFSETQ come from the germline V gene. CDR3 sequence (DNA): TGCGCCAGCAGCTTGGTGTATGGGGCCGGTCAGCCCCAGCATTTT. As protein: CASSLVYGAGQPQHF.

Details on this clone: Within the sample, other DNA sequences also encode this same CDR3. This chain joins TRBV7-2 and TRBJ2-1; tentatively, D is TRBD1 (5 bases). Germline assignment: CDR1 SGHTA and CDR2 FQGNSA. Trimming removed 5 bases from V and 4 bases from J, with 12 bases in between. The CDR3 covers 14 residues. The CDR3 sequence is CASSLGAIYNEQFF. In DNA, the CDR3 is TGTGCCAGCAGCCTAGGGGCGATATACAATGAGCAGTTCTTC.

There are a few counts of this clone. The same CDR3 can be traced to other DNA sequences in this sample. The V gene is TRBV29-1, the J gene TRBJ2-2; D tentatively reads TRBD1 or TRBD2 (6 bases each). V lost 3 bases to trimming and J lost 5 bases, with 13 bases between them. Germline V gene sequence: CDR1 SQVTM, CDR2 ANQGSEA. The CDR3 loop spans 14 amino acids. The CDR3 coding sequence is TGCAGCGTTGAGGCTGGAGGGGGAACCGGGGAGCTGTTTTTT. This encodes CSVEAGGGTGELFF.

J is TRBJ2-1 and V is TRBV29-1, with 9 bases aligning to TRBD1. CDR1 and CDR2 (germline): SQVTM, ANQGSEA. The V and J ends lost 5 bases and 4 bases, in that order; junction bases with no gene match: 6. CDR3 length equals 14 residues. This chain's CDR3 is CSVSRDRDYNEQFF. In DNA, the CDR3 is TGCAGCGTTAGCCGGGACAGGGATTACAATGAGCAGTTCTTC.

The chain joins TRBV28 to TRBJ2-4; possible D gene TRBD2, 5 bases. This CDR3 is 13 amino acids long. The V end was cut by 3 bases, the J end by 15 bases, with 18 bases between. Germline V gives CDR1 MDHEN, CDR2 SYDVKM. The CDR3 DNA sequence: TGTGCCAGCAGTTTGCCCCGGCAGGTCGGGGTGTACTTC. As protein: CASSLPRQVGVYF.

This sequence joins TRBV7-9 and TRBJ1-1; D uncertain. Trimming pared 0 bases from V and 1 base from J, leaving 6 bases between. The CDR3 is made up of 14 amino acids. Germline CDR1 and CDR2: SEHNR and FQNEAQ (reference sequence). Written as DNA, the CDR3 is TGTGCCAGCAGCTTAGCGCAAGGGAACACTGAAGCTTTCTTT. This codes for CASSLAQGNTEAFF. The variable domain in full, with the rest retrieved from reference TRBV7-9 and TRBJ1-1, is DTGVSQNPRHKITKRGQNVTFRCDPISEHNRLYWYRQTLGQGPEFLTYFQNEAQLEKSRLLSDRFSAERPKGSFSTLEIQRTEQGDSAMYLCASSLAQGNTEAFFGQGTRLTVV.

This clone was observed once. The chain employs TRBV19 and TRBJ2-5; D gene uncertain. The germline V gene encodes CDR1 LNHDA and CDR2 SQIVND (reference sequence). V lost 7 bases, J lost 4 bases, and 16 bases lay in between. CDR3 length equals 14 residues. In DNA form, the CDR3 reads TGTGCCAGTACCCAAAGCGTTATCGCAGAGACCCAGTACTTC. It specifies CASTQSVIAETQYF.

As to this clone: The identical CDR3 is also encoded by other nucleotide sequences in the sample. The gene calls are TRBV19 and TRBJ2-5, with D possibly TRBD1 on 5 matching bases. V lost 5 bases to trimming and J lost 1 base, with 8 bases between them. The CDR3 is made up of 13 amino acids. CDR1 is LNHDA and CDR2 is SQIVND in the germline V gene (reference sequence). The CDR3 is CASSGQGQETQYF. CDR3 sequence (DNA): TGTGCCAGTAGTGGGCAGGGCCAAGAGACCCAGTACTTC.

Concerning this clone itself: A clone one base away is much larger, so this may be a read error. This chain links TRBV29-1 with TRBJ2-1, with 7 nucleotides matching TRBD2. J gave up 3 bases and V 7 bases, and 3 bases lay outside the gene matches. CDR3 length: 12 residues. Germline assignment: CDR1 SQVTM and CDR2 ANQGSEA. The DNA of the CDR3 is TGCAGCGCTAGCGGAGACTACAATGAGCAGTTCTTC. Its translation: CSASGDYNEQFF.

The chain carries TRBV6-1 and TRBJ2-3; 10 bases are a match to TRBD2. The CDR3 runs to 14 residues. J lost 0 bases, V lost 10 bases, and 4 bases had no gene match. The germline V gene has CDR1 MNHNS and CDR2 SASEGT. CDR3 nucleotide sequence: TGTGCCATCCAACTAGCGGGAAGCACAGATACGCAGTATTTT. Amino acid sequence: CAIQLAGSTDTQYF.

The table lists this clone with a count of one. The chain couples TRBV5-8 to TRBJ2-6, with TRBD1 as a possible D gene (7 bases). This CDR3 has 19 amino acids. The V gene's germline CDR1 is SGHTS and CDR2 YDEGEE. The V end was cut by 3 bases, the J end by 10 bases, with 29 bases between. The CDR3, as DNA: TGTGCCAGCAGCTACCTGAGGGGGCCTATAGGGACTGGACCAAACGTCCTGACTTTC. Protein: CASSYLRGPIGTGPNVLTF.

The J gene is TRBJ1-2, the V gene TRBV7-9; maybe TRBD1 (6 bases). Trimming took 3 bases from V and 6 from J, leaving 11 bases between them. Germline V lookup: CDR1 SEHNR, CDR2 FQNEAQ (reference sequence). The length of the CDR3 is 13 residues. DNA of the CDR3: TGTGCCAGCAGCTTTGGACAGCCGGATGGCTACACCTTC. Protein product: CASSFGQPDGYTF.

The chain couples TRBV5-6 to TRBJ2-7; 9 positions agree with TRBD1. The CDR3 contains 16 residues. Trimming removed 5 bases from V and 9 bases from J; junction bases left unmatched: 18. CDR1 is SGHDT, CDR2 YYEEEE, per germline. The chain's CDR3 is CASSRRGTGISVAQYF. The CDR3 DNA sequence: TGTGCCAGCAGTCGCCGGGGGACAGGGATCTCGGTCGCGCAGTACTTC.

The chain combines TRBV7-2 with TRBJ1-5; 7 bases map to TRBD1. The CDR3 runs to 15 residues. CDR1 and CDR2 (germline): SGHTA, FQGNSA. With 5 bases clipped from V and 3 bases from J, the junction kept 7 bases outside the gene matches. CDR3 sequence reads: CASSGRQGLNQPQHF. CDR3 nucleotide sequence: TGTGCCAGCAGCGGACGACAGGGCCTCAATCAGCCCCAGCATTTT.